This TCR beta chain was profiled in a study of Tregs in tolerant kidney transplant recipients. Study-wide findings and caveats: No direct test of biological reproducibility was done here.

Germline values: CDR1 LNHNV, CDR2 YYDKDF (reference sequence). This CDR3 comprises 20 residues. Trimming removed 2 bases from V and 0 bases from J; junction bases left unmatched: 11. Using immunoSEQ multiplex PCR, the repertoire was profiled, and TCRdb retains in-frame clones only, with some absent. The sample shows 15,000 to 20,000 clones, around 82% of them seen only once. Unstimulated regulatory T cells (CD4+CD25+CD127-), CD4+CD25- non-regulatory cells, CD4 and CD8 cells were FACS-sorted from thawed PBMCs. For this clone: Its specificity is not known.

This receptor was identified in a human donor in good health. This sequence joins TRBV15 and TRBJ2-2; 11 bases fit TRBD2. Material: Tregs from blood. This CDR3 reads CATSRRGLSGGVANTGELFF. As DNA, the CDR3 is TGTGCCACCAGCAGACGAGGCCTTAGCGGGGGGGTGGCGAACACCGGGGAGCTGTTTTTT.